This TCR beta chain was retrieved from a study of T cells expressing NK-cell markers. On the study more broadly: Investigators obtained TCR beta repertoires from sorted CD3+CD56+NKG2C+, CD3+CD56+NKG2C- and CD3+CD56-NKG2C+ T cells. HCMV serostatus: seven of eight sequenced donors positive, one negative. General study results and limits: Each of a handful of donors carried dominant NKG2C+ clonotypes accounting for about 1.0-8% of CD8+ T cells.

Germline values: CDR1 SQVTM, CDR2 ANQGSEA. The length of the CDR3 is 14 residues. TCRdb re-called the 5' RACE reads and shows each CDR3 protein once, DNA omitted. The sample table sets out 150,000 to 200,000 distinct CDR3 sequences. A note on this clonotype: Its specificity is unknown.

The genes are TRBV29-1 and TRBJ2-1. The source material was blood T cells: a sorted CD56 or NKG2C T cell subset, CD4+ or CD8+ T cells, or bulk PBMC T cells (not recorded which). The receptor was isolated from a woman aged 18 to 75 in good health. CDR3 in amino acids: CSVDSGSHYNEQFF.